This T cell receptor beta chain was obtained from a study of blood T cell repertoires in COVID-19. Measured with immunoSEQ multiplex PCR; TCRdb has only the in-frame clones, and not every one. The sample has 200,000 or so clones; about 90% are singletons. V lost 0 bases and J 0 bases, leaving 15 bases between the germline ends. Germline V gives CDR1 SGHVS, CDR2 FQNEAQ. This CDR3 has 19 amino acids. The material sequenced was PBMCs or T cells enriched from blood (not recorded which). This sequence joins TRBV7-8 and TRBJ1-6; unclear D gene. The clonotype comes from a woman aged 18-29 years who had recovered from COVID-19. The CDR3: CASSLAVTPGGSYNSPLHF. CDR3 DNA sequence: TGTGCCAGCAGCTTAGCGGTGACCCCCGGAGGCTCCTATAATTCACCCCTCCACTTT.